The rows below give T cell receptor beta chains drawn from one sample of a study of T cell repertoires in cytomegalovirus infection. Each CDR3 protein gets one entry after TCRdb re-called the reads with MiXCR. The sample lists roughly 300,000 distinct CDR3 sequences, more than 8% seen once, with 3.5% to 4.5% in the top ten. The sample comprised PBMCs. The source of these receptors is a human donor in good health (CMV status not recorded). Some clones in this sample may be carry-over from other donors' samples. Both conserved end residues are part of each CDR3. Each record gives: J gene, D gene, clone size, V gene, CDR3 protein, CDR3 DNA. The D gene is left open where the match is weak. Only some rows state a clone size, as once, few, many or a class for expanded clones.

TRBJ2-1 NA NA TRBV12-3/TRBV12-4 CASSSPGQGNQFF TGTGCCAGCAGTTCACCGGGACAAGGTAACCAGTTCTTC
TRBJ1-5 TRBD1 many TRBV7-2 CASSFGQGGGQPQHF TGTGCCAGCAGCTTTGGGCAGGGGGGAGGTCAGCCCCAGCATTTT
TRBJ1-1 NA many TRBV14 CASSQGTGTEAFF TGTGCCAGCAGCCAGGGTACAGGCACTGAAGCTTTCTTT
TRBJ1-1 NA many TRBV7-2 CASSPDRLNTEAFF TGTGCCAGCAGCCCGGACAGATTGAACACTGAAGCTTTCTTT
TRBJ1-3 NA many TRBV14 CASSPPRGLLSGNTIYF TGTGCCAGCAGCCCCCCCCGCGGCCTCCTCTCTGGAAACACCATATATTTT
TRBJ2-5 NA few TRBV11-1 CASSESGASLETQYF TGTGCCAGCAGCGAATCCGGGGCCAGCTTAGAGACCCAGTACTTC
TRBJ1-1 NA NA TRBV20-1 CSAMGTHNTEAFF TGCAGTGCTATGGGGACACATAACACTGAAGCTTTCTTT
TRBJ1-5 NA NA TRBV20-1 CSAIRGTGNQPQHF TGCAGTGCTATTAGGGGAACAGGCAATCAGCCCCAGCATTTT
TRBJ2-7 TRBD1 NA TRBV6-1 CASSSAGTGYYEQYF TGTGCCAGCAGTTCCGCCGGGACAGGGTATTACGAGCAGTACTTC
TRBJ1-2 NA many TRBV7-2 CASSLRGGAQANYGYTF TGTGCCAGCAGCTTAAGAGGAGGAGCTCAAGCTAACTATGGCTACACCTTC
TRBJ2-5 NA few TRBV12-3/TRBV12-4 CASSPDYIGETQYF TGTGCCAGCAGTCCAGACTATATAGGAGAGACCCAGTACTTC
TRBJ1-5 NA few TRBV7-6 CASSSDLSNQPQHF TGTGCCAGCAGCTCGGACCTTAGCAATCAGCCCCAGCATTTT
TRBJ2-3 TRBD2 many TRBV7-9 CASSSGTSGGNTDTQYF TGTGCCAGCAGCTCGGGGACTAGCGGGGGAAACACAGATACGCAGTATTTT
TRBJ2-7 TRBD2 few TRBV7-9 CASSFVISGGEQYF TGTGCCAGCAGCTTTGTTATTAGCGGGGGGGAGCAGTACTTC
TRBJ1-5 NA NA TRBV29-1 CSVGEGGGRNQPQHF TGCAGCGTTGGAGAGGGGGGGGGTAGGAATCAGCCCCAGCATTTT
TRBJ2-5 TRBD1 NA TRBV6-5 CASSSDRGPETQYF TGTGCCAGCAGTTCAGACAGGGGACCGGAGACCCAGTACTTC
TRBJ1-3 NA NA TRBV6-2/TRBV6-3 CASSYWDGISGNTIYF TGTGCCAGCAGTTACTGGGACGGTATTTCTGGAAACACCATATATTTT
TRBJ2-2 NA many TRBV4-2 CASSPTLTSLGSSGELFF TGTGCCAGCAGCCCCACTCTGACTAGTTTGGGTAGTTCCGGGGAGCTGTTTTTT
TRBJ2-7 NA many TRBV20-1 CSAKEGVSDEQYF TGCAGTGCTAAGGAGGGAGTAAGCGACGAGCAGTACTTC
TRBJ2-7 TRBD1 few TRBV12-3/TRBV12-4 CASSYAGTAYEQYF TGTGCCAGCAGTTATGCCGGGACAGCCTACGAGCAGTACTTC
TRBJ2-3 NA many TRBV7-8 CASIASLSTDTQYF TGTGCCAGCATAGCCTCATTAAGCACAGATACGCAGTATTTT
TRBJ1-2 NA many TRBV6-2/TRBV6-3 CASSYERQGVDGYTF TGTGCCAGCAGTTACGAACGGCAGGGAGTCGACGGCTACACCTTC
TRBJ1-3 NA NA TRBV7-6 CASSRGTAGNTIYF TGTGCCAGCAGCCGTGGGACGGCTGGAAACACCATATATTTT
TRBJ2-2 NA NA TRBV11-1 CASSLEVGGGNTGELFF TGTGCCAGCAGCTTAGAGGTCGGCGGAGGGAACACCGGGGAGCTGTTTTTT
TRBJ2-3 TRBD2 NA TRBV6-2/TRBV6-3 CASSRGLETDTQYF TGTGCCAGCAGTCGCGGACTAGAGACAGATACGCAGTATTTT
TRBJ1-5 NA NA TRBV2 CATRRTESNQPQHF TGTGCCACCAGGCGAACAGAGTCAAATCAGCCCCAGCATTTT
TRBJ2-7 TRBD1 NA TRBV12-3/TRBV12-4 CASRDRGFYEQYF TGTGCCAGCAGGGACAGGGGATTCTACGAGCAGTACTTC
TRBJ2-1 TRBD2 few TRBV6-6 CASSYHNKREIYNEQFF TGTGCCAGCAGTTACCACAACAAGCGGGAGATTTACAATGAGCAGTTCTTC
TRBJ1-1 NA many TRBV7-8 CASSLGGPEAFF TGTGCCAGCAGCTTGGGGGGCCCTGAAGCTTTCTTT
TRBJ2-7 TRBD2 few TRBV19 CASSFLAGGSAYEQYF TGTGCCAGTAGTTTCCTGGCGGGAGGCTCAGCCTACGAGCAGTACTTC
TRBJ2-5 NA many TRBV20-1 CSVSPGPPNQETQYF TGCAGTGTCAGCCCGGGACCACCAAACCAAGAGACCCAGTACTTC
TRBJ2-1 NA NA TRBV7-2 CASSPSGRAGSYNEQFF TGTGCCAGCAGCCCGTCGGGGAGAGCAGGGTCCTACAATGAGCAGTTCTTC
TRBJ2-7 TRBD2 NA TRBV5-1 CASSTSAGGPYEQYF TGCGCCAGCAGCACTTCAGCGGGGGGACCCTACGAGCAGTACTTC
TRBJ2-5 NA many TRBV2 CASSGDVRMEETQYF TGTGCCAGCAGCGGGGACGTCAGAATGGAAGAGACCCAGTACTTC
TRBJ2-1 TRBD1 many TRBV6-2/TRBV6-3 CASSPRTGGSIYNEQFF TGTGCCAGCAGCCCTCGGACAGGGGGGAGTATTTACAATGAGCAGTTCTTC
TRBJ1-1 NA NA TRBV7-2 CASSFTQYTEAFF TGTGCCAGCAGCTTTACGCAATACACTGAAGCTTTCTTT
TRBJ1-3 NA many TRBV7-2 CASSTGATWGNTIYF TGTGCCAGCAGCACGGGAGCCACATGGGGAAACACCATATATTTT
TRBJ1-6 NA few TRBV7-9 CASSLTALGSPLHF TGTGCCAGCAGCCTAACCGCCTTGGGCTCACCCCTCCACTTT
TRBJ1-5 NA many TRBV7-2 CASSLNGGSQPQHF TGTGCCAGCAGCTTAAATGGGGGTAGTCAGCCCCAGCATTTT
TRBJ1-6 NA few TRBV7-2 CASSLAGAGVNSPLHF TGTGCCAGCAGCTTAGCCGGGGCAGGGGTTAATTCACCCCTCCACTTT
TRBJ2-5 TRBD2 many TRBV7-8 CASSSGLAGGALRETQYF TGTGCCAGCAGCTCGGGACTAGCGGGAGGGGCGCTACGAGAGACCCAGTACTTC
TRBJ2-7 NA many TRBV7-2 CASSLEGGPYEQYF TGTGCCAGCAGCTTAGAAGGAGGGCCTTACGAGCAGTACTTC
TRBJ2-7 TRBD2 few TRBV19 CASSTSGIPYEQYF TGTGCCAGTAGTACTAGCGGGATCCCCTACGAGCAGTACTTC